This TCR beta chain was retrieved from a study of shared clonotypes between healthy human individuals. Sequencing was performed with immunoSEQ multiplex PCR; in TCRdb, only in-frame clones are kept and a portion is missing. The sample comprises nearly 500,000 clones, over 60% of which are singletons, and over 10% rests with the top ten. V lost 2 bases to trimming and J lost 6 bases; unmatched junction nucleotides: 7. Germline V lookup: CDR1 MNHEY, CDR2 SMNVEV (reference sequence). The CDR3 sequence is 14 residues long. Study results and limitations: The study sampled only blood, and tissue repertoires likely differ.

Comments on this clone: No antigen is known for it.

The clonotype was recovered from a woman in her forties in good health. Some clones in this sample may be carry-over from other donors' samples. What was sequenced was PBMCs. The chain employs TRBV27 and TRBJ2-7; 7 nucleotides agree with TRBD2. The CDR3 DNA is TGTGCCAGCAGTTTACACCGGGGGGTACTCGAGCAGTACTTC. Translated: CASSLHRGVLEQYF.